One T cell receptor beta chain is described in this entry. This sample is drawn from a study of glioma-infiltrating T cells after dendritic cell vaccination. Amplification used 60 V beta primers and 13 J beta primers. Some clones are missing from TCRdb's copy, which holds only in-frame ones; the method was immunoSEQ multiplex PCR. The data show 95,000 to 110,000 clones, with around 81% seen just once and 9.5% to 15% held by the top ten. The CDR3 length is 16 residues. Trimming removed 2 bases at V and 5 bases at J, with 15 bases between. Germline loops: CDR1 MGHRA, CDR2 YSYEKL. PBMC sampling occurred before vaccination, two weeks after the third dose, and at progression.

The sequence was obtained from a human donor with glioblastoma. The starting material was blood, obtained before dendritic cell vaccination. The rearrangement joins TRBV4-1 to TRBJ2-2; possible D gene TRBD2, 6 bases. CDR3 DNA: TGCGCCAGCAGCCAATGGGAGGCTTCCCGAACCGGGGAGCTGTTTTTT. Encoded protein: CASSQWEASRTGELFF.